This entry lists 32 T cell receptor beta chains sequenced from one sample in a study of Ad26.COV2.S vaccination and SARS-CoV-2 variants. Treatment denoted: 15 to 20 received Ad26.COV2.S at low or high dose, single or two shots; 5 received placebo; per-sample allocation not given. Vaccine and placebo recipients were sampled on day 63 after the first injection. Assay: immunoSEQ multiplex PCR; the TCRdb copy retains only in-frame clones and omits some. The sample carries nearly 400,000 clones, around 91% recorded once. The source was peripheral blood, collected in a trial of Ad26.COV2.S vaccine versus placebo. These receptor sequences come from a person aged 18-60 years who received the Ad26.COV2.S COVID-19 vaccine or a placebo.

This clone showed up just a few times. V gene TRBV10-3 combines with J gene TRBJ1-1; tentatively, D is TRBD1 (5 bases). The CDR3 extends over 15 amino acids. Germline V lookup: CDR1 ENHRY, CDR2 SYGVKD. V was cut by 1 base and J by 6 bases, with 15 bases left in between. In DNA form, the CDR3 reads TGTGCCATCAGTGAGTGGGAGGGGCTAATATCTGAAGCTTTCTTT. Translation gives CAISEWEGLISEAFF.

V usage is TRBV28 and J usage is TRBJ2-4; either TRBD1 or TRBD2 may supply D (5 bases each). Germline CDR1 reads MDHEN; CDR2 reads SYDVKM. V shed 1 base and J shed 8 bases, with 12 bases lying between them. There are 14 residues in the CDR3. CDR3 region: CASSLYSLGDIQYF. CDR3 sequence (DNA): TGTGCCAGCAGTTTATATTCCCTGGGGGACATTCAGTACTTC.

The rearrangement uses TRBV30 and TRBJ2-1; D is uncertain. The CDR3 extends over 13 amino acids. Germline CDR1 GTSNPN, CDR2 SVGIG (reference sequence). V was trimmed by 2 bases and J by 5 bases, leaving 10 bases between them. The CDR3 sequence: CAWSRSYHNEQFF. The CDR3, as DNA: TGTGCCTGGAGTAGGAGCTACCACAATGAGCAGTTCTTC. Supplemented by reference TRBV30 and TRBJ2-1, the full variable domain reads SQTIHQWPATLVQPVGSPLSLECTVEGTSNPNLYWYRQAAGRGLQLLFYSVGIGQISSEVPQNLSASRPQDRQFILSSKKLLLSDSGFYLCAWSRSYHNEQFFGPGTRLTVL.

The chain uses TRBV28 and TRBJ2-5; D possibly corresponds to TRBD2 (5 bases). Germline V gene sequence: CDR1 MDHEN, CDR2 SYDVKM. The CDR3 is made up of 13 amino acids. V lost 11 bases, J lost 4 bases, and 17 bases lay in between. CDR3 protein: CAGKGSGVETQYF. In DNA form, the CDR3 reads TGTGCCGGTAAAGGGTCCGGGGTAGAGACCCAGTACTTC.

V is TRBV15 and J is TRBJ2-5; TRBD1 might be the D (5 bases). CDR1 is LNHNV, CDR2 YYDKDF, per germline (reference sequence). The CDR3 runs to 17 residues. Trimming took off 2 bases at V and 3 bases at J, with 19 bases between the two ends. The CDR3 here is CATSRLSGAGKKETQYF. The CDR3, as DNA: TGTGCCACCAGCAGATTAAGTGGGGCAGGGAAGAAAGAGACCCAGTACTTC.

The rearrangement links TRBV5-3 to TRBJ1-2; 9 nucleotides line up with TRBD1. TRBV5-3 is recorded as an ORF, its role being uncertain. CDR3 length: 17 residues. V shed 7 bases and J 1 base; nucleotides not matched to a gene: 14. The CDR3 here is CARWKYRGRVNNYGYTF. The CDR3 DNA is TGTGCCAGATGGAAATACAGGGGGCGCGTAAATAACTATGGCTACACCTTC.

The gene calls are TRBV6-6 and TRBJ2-1; D is perhaps TRBD1 (5 bases). Trimming removed 6 bases at V and 5 bases at J, with 14 bases between. CDR3 length: 14 residues. The V gene's germline CDR1 is MNHNY and CDR2 SVGAGI (reference sequence). CDR3 amino acids: CASRPAGNDNEQFF. CDR3 DNA sequence: TGTGCCAGCAGGCCGGCAGGGAATGACAATGAGCAGTTCTTC.

This clone has only a few counts. The chain joins TRBV10-3 to TRBJ1-2; 9 bases map to TRBD1. Per the germline V gene, CDR1 is ENHRY and CDR2 is SYGVKD. The trim removed 6 bases at V and 4 bases at J, leaving 6 bases unmatched. The CDR3 extends over 14 amino acids. CDR3 sequence: CAIREEDRGYGYTF. CDR3 bases: TGTGCCATCAGAGAAGAGGACAGGGGCTATGGCTACACCTTC.

The chain joins TRBV28 to TRBJ2-5; D is uncertain. Trimming removed 9 bases from V and 2 bases from J, with 13 bases in between. The CDR3 contains 13 residues. Germline CDR1 and CDR2: MDHEN and SYDVKM. The CDR3 DNA reads as TGTGCCAGTCTCGGAGCACCACAAGAGACCCAGTACTTC. Protein product: CASLGAPQETQYF.

This sequence joins TRBV25-1 and TRBJ2-3; the D gene is possibly TRBD1 (5 bases). Germline V lookup: CDR1 MGHDK, CDR2 SYGVNS. The CDR3 loop spans 13 amino acids. Trimming cost V 3 bases and J 4 bases, with 8 bases left between them. CDR3: CASSDARADTQYF. In nucleotides, the CDR3 is TGTGCCAGCAGTGATGCCAGGGCAGATACGCAGTATTTT.

This clone was detected only a few times. Distinct nucleotide sequences in the sample also encode this CDR3. V and J are TRBV3-1 (or the pseudogene TRBV3-2) and TRBJ1-2; 7 positions match TRBD1. Losses at the gene ends were 0 bases for V and 3 bases for J; bases not matched to a gene: 4. CDR1 LGHDT and CDR2 YNNKEL come from the germline V gene (reference sequence). There are 15 residues in the CDR3. The CDR3 region has the DNA TGTGCCAGCAGCCAAGATTTGGGACAGCACTATGGCTACACCTTC. Encoded protein: CASSQDLGQHYGYTF.

The J gene is TRBJ2-1, the V gene TRBV9; 10 nucleotides align to TRBD1. In germline, CDR1 is SGDLS, CDR2 YYNGEE. This CDR3 is built from 15 residues. V was pared by 2 bases and J by 4 bases, with 3 bases of the junction left unmatched. The CDR3 loop reads CASSVTGGKYNEQFF. CDR3 nucleotide sequence: TGTGCCAGCAGCGTGACAGGGGGCAAATACAATGAGCAGTTCTTC.

The V call is TRBV28, the J call TRBJ2-1; 16 bases are shared with TRBD2. CDR1 and CDR2 from the germline V gene are MDHEN and SYDVKM. The J segment lost 9 bases and the V segment lost 6 bases, leaving 14 bases of the junction unmatched. This CDR3 spans 18 amino acids. Here the CDR3 reads CASSRGGLAGGPSSEQFF. In DNA, the CDR3 is TGTGCCAGCAGCCGAGGGGGACTAGCGGGAGGGCCCTCGAGTGAGCAGTTCTTC.

The sample holds one count of this clone. V gene TRBV7-3 combines with J gene TRBJ2-3, with 7 positions matching TRBD2. CDR1 is SGHTA and CDR2 is FQGTGA in the germline V gene. The CDR3 contains 14 residues. V gave up 4 bases and J gave up 3 bases; unmatched junction bases: 4. In nucleotides, the CDR3 is TGTGCCAGCAGCTCTAGCGGCGGGACAGATACGCAGTATTTT. Amino acids: CASSSSGGTDTQYF.

The gene calls are TRBV28 and TRBJ2-1; the D call may be TRBD1 or TRBD2 (5 bases each). The V and J ends lost 7 bases and 11 bases respectively, with 12 bases between them. The germline gives CDR1 MDHEN, CDR2 SYDVKM. This CDR3 comprises 11 residues. CDR3 sequence reads: CASTVRDQQFF. The CDR3 DNA sequence: TGTGCCAGCACCGTCCGGGACCAGCAGTTCTTC.

The DNA of the CDR3 is TGTGCCAGCAGCCATTGGCCATCAACTAATGAAAAACTGTTTTTT. It specifies CASSHWPSTNEKLFF. The chain employs TRBV7-9 and TRBJ1-4; D unclear. The CDR3 is 15 amino acids. V was trimmed by 5 bases and J by 0 bases, leaving 10 bases between them. The V gene's germline CDR1 is SEHNR and CDR2 FQNEAQ (reference sequence). Looking up the rest from reference TRBV7-9 and TRBJ1-4 gives the full variable domain: DTGVSQNPRHKITKRGQNVTFRCDPISEHNRLYWYRQTLGQGPEFLTYFQNEAQLEKSRLLSDRFSAERPKGSFSTLEIQRTEQGDSAMYLCASSHWPSTNEKLFFGSGTQLSVL.

J is TRBJ1-1 and V is TRBV3-1 (or the pseudogene TRBV3-2), with unresolved D. Germline loops: CDR1 LGHDT, CDR2 YNNKEL (reference sequence). This CDR3 has 12 amino acids. The V and J ends lost 3 bases and 2 bases respectively, with 4 bases between them. The CDR3 region has the DNA TGTGCCAGCAGCCAGGACAACACTGAAGCTTTCTTT. It encodes CASSQDNTEAFF.

The DNA of the CDR3 is TGTGCCAGCAGCTTGAATTCACAGGCCTGGGGAGAGCAGTTCTTC. It translates to CASSLNSQAWGEQFF. The rearrangement joins TRBV5-8 to TRBJ2-1, with D perhaps TRBD1 (5 bases). V lost 1 base and J 10 bases, leaving 18 bases between the germline ends. The CDR3 is made up of 15 amino acids. CDR1 is SGHTS and CDR2 is YDEGEE in the germline V gene.

This clone was observed a handful of times. The V gene is TRBV27, the J gene TRBJ2-3, with D possibly TRBD2 on 6 matching bases. The CDR3 contains 18 residues. Germline V gene sequence: CDR1 MNHEY, CDR2 SMNVEV (reference sequence). Trimming left V 6 bases short and J 5 bases short, with 27 bases between. The CDR3 loop reads CASSKKRDFTVGEDTQYF. As DNA, the CDR3 is TGTGCCAGCAGCAAGAAACGGGACTTTACCGTCGGGGAAGATACGCAGTATTTT.

The chain carries TRBV5-1 and TRBJ1-1, with D unclear. Germline CDR1 SGHRS, CDR2 YFSETQ. V was shortened by 4 bases and J by 4 bases, with 11 bases between the two germline ends. This CDR3 has 13 residues. As DNA, the CDR3 is TGCGCCAGCAGCCTTGACACGGGCACTGAAGCTTTCTTT. Translation: CASSLDTGTEAFF.

The V call is TRBV7-8, the J call TRBJ2-7, with D perhaps matching TRBD2 (5 bases). Per the germline V gene, CDR1 is SGHVS and CDR2 is FQNEAQ. V lost 1 base and J lost 5, with 6 bases in between. This CDR3 comprises 12 residues. The CDR3 loop is CASSLVGNEQYF. The CDR3 DNA reads as TGTGCCAGCAGCTTAGTCGGGAACGAGCAGTACTTC.

The chain couples TRBV7-9 to TRBJ1-4; D uncertain. Germline CDR1 reads SEHNR; CDR2 reads FQNEAQ (reference sequence). The length of the CDR3 is 14 residues. Trimming took off 5 bases at V and 4 bases at J, with 11 bases between the two ends. CDR3 loop: CASSQWQYNEKLFF. In DNA, the CDR3 is TGTGCCAGCAGCCAATGGCAGTATAATGAAAAACTGTTTTTT.

This clone was seen just once. This sequence joins TRBV12-5 and TRBJ2-1; 8 positions agree with TRBD2. J lost 6 bases, V lost 1 base, and 2 bases had no gene match. This CDR3 comprises 14 residues. Per the germline V gene, CDR1 is LGHNT and CDR2 is FRNRAP. The CDR3 region has the DNA TGTGCTAGTGGTTTGGAACTAGCGGCCAATGAGCAGTTCTTC. Its translation is CASGLELAANEQFF.

This sequence joins TRBV6-6 and TRBJ2-1; TRBD2 matches 9 bases. Looked up from germline, CDR1 is MNHNY and CDR2 is SVGAGI (reference sequence). Trimming cost V 5 bases and J 7 bases; bases outside gene matches: 21. The CDR3 loop spans 19 amino acids. This chain's CDR3 is CASSPIGGSLGTSRNEQFF. CDR3 DNA sequence: TGTGCCAGCAGTCCAATCGGAGGGTCACTGGGGACTAGCAGGAATGAGCAGTTCTTC.

The DNA for the CDR3 is TGTGCCAGCTCACCTTTGGGGCTGACTGAAGCTTTCTTT. It yields the protein CASSPLGLTEAFF. This chain joins TRBV18 and TRBJ1-1, with a possible D match to TRBD1 (5 bases). This CDR3 is built from 13 residues. V lost 3 bases to trimming and J lost 5 bases, with 10 bases between them. The germline V gene encodes CDR1 KGHSH and CDR2 LQKENI. The variable domain in full, completed from reference TRBV18 and TRBJ1-1, reads NAGVMQNPRHLVRRRGQEARLRCSPMKGHSHVYWYRQLPEEGLKFMVYLQKENIIDESGMPKERFSAEFPKEGPSILRIQQVVRGDSAAYFCASSPLGLTEAFFGQGTRLTVV.

V gene TRBV5-6 combines with J gene TRBJ2-2, with D uncertain. CDR3 size: 13 residues. V was shortened by 1 base and J by 4 bases, with 5 bases between the two germline ends. Germline V CDR1 and CDR2: SGHDT, YYEEEE. The CDR3: CASSLTGTGELFF. The CDR3 DNA follows: TGTGCCAGCAGCTTGACGGGCACCGGGGAGCTGTTTTTT.

The chain has TRBV14 and TRBJ2-1; 16 bases are a match to TRBD2. The V and J ends lost 4 bases and 6 bases, in that order; junction bases with no gene match: 9. CDR3 length equals 18 residues. Germline V gene lookup returns CDR1 SGHDN and CDR2 FVKESK. The chain's CDR3 is CASSLFGTSGRALNEQFF. The CDR3 DNA sequence: TGTGCCAGCAGCCTTTTCGGGACTAGCGGGAGGGCCCTCAATGAGCAGTTCTTC.

The chain carries TRBV11-3 and TRBJ2-1; D ambiguous. V was clipped by 8 bases and J by 8 bases, with 16 bases between them. The CDR3 contains 13 residues. The germline CDR1 and CDR2 sequences are SGHNT and YENEEA. The CDR3 coding sequence is TGTGCCAGCTTAAGTAGTTCATCCGATGAGCAGTTCTTC. Protein: CASLSSSSDEQFF.

The V and J genes are TRBV7-2 and TRBJ1-1; D not resolved. The ends were cut back, 4 bases at V and 5 bases at J, with 17 bases in the middle. There are 15 residues in the CDR3. Germline V gives CDR1 SGHTA, CDR2 FQGNSA. This CDR3 reads CASSSAKRVRTEAFF. CDR3 bases: TGTGCCAGCAGCTCAGCCAAGAGGGTAAGGACTGAAGCTTTCTTT. The whole variable domain, remainder taken from reference TRBV7-2 and TRBJ1-1, is GAGVSQSPSNKVTEKGKDVELRCDPISGHTALYWYRQSLGQGLEFLIYFQGNSAPDKSGLPSDRFSAERTGGSVSTLTIQRTQQEDSAVYLCASSSAKRVRTEAFFGQGTRLTVV.

The V and J genes are TRBV4-1 and TRBJ2-3, with 8 bases lining up with TRBD1. This CDR3 comprises 16 residues. Per germline, CDR1 MGHRA and CDR2 YSYEKL. With 4 bases clipped from V and 2 bases from J, the junction kept 8 bases outside the gene matches. In nucleotides, the CDR3 is TGCGCCAGCAGCCTCGACAGGGGTGCTAACACAGATACGCAGTATTTT. It encodes CASSLDRGANTDTQYF.

The J gene is TRBJ2-3, the V gene TRBV7-2; 8 bases are shared with TRBD2. The CDR3 runs 15 residues. Trimming removed 2 bases from V and 2 bases from J; junction bases left unmatched: 3. Germline V gene sequence: CDR1 SGHTA, CDR2 FQGNSA. DNA for the CDR3: TGTGCCAGCAGCTTAATAGGACTAGCCACAGATACGCAGTATTTT. It is translated as CASSLIGLATDTQYF.

The genes are TRBV11-2 and TRBJ2-2; 12 positions agree with TRBD2. J was trimmed by 5 bases and V by 11 bases; bases with no gene match: 9. This CDR3 is built from 15 residues. Germline CDR1 SGHAT, CDR2 FQNNGV. The CDR3 here is CAGRTSGKITGELFF. The CDR3 DNA follows: TGTGCCGGTCGGACTAGCGGGAAGATAACCGGGGAGCTGTTTTTT.